One and the same sample provided the 14 T cell receptor beta chains below, sequenced in a study of long-term antiretroviral therapy in people with HIV. An immunoSEQ assay, version v3.0, was performed at survey level. Profiling relied on immunoSEQ multiplex PCR, and the TCRdb table lists in-frame clones only, not all of them. Among under 30,000 clones, 80% were seen once, and the ten largest hold roughly 7%. This specimen consisted of unsorted PBMCs, obtained 0.3 years after starting antiretroviral therapy. The receptors come from a man in his forties or fifties with HIV.

The V call is TRBV7-2, the J call TRBJ2-1; 13 bases map to TRBD2. This CDR3 spans 17 amino acids. The V segment lost 5 bases and the J segment 4 bases; nucleotides outside the gene matches: 8. Germline loops: CDR1 SGHTA, CDR2 FQGNSA. The CDR3: CASSIRLAGGPYNEQFF. Here the CDR3 DNA reads TGTGCCAGCAGCATACGACTAGCGGGAGGACCTTACAATGAGCAGTTCTTC. The full variable domain, in which reference TRBV7-2 and TRBJ2-1 provide the parts outside the CDR3, is GAGVSQSPSNKVTEKGKDVELRCDPISGHTALYWYRQSLGQGLEFLIYFQGNSAPDKSGLPSDRFSAERTGGSVSTLTIQRTQQEDSAVYLCASSIRLAGGPYNEQFFGPGTRLTVL.

The chain recombines TRBV7-8 with TRBJ1-5; D possibly corresponds to TRBD1 (6 bases). The V and J ends lost 0 bases and 6 bases respectively, with 18 bases between them. There are 17 residues in the CDR3. Germline CDR1 and CDR2: SGHVS and FQNEAQ. The CDR3 DNA reads TGTGCCAGCAGCTTAGCGCAATATTGGACAGTCGCTCAGCCCCAGCATTTT. This encodes CASSLAQYWTVAQPQHF.

This clone was observed a handful of times. V gene TRBV6-1 combines with J gene TRBJ1-5; maybe TRBD1 (6 bases). Germline CDR1 is MNHNS and CDR2 is SASEGT. Trimming removed 1 base from V and 2 bases from J, with 9 bases in between. The CDR3 sequence is 15 residues long. CDR3 sequence reads: CASSEGRQGNQPQHF. CDR3 bases: TGTGCCAGCAGTGAAGGGAGACAGGGCAATCAGCCCCAGCATTTT.

This chain connects TRBV27 to TRBJ2-5; either TRBD1 or TRBD2 may supply D (5 bases each). The CDR3 is 14 amino acids. Per germline, CDR1 MNHEY and CDR2 SMNVEV (reference sequence). V was pared by 5 bases and J by 5 bases, with 15 bases between. DNA of the CDR3: TGTGCCAGCAGTCCCCGAGGGGATGGCGAGACCCAGTACTTC. This translates into CASSPRGDGETQYF.

V gene TRBV21-1 combines with J gene TRBJ2-2; the table's D call TRBD1 went unverified against the DNA. TRBV21-1 is a listed pseudogene. The CDR3 spans 13 residues. Here the CDR3 DNA reads TGTGCCAGCAGCAAAGAAGAACACGGGGAGCTGTTTTTT. Translating gives CASSKEEHGELFF.

This chain uses TRBV19 with TRBJ1-2, with 7 bases aligning to TRBD1. Germline V gene sequence: CDR1 LNHDA, CDR2 SQIVND (reference sequence). CDR3 size: 14 residues. V dropped 3 bases and J dropped 4; count of bases not matched to a gene: 5. The CDR3 DNA follows: TGTGCCAGTAGTATGGGACAGCCGTTCTATGGCTACACCTTC. Its protein product is CASSMGQPFYGYTF.

The rearrangement joins TRBV21-1 to TRBJ2-3; TRBD1, the D gene given by the table, was not confirmed from the DNA. TRBV21-1 is designated a pseudogene. The CDR3 extends over 17 amino acids. Here the CDR3 reads CASSKSQGTGSGDTQYF. The CDR3, as DNA: TGTGCCAGCAGCAAAAGCCAGGGGACAGGGTCAGGAGATACGCAGTATTTT.

The J gene is TRBJ2-7, the V gene TRBV27, with 10 bases that match TRBD2. V lost 5 bases, J lost 2 bases, and 3 bases stayed unmatched. Germline V gives CDR1 MNHEY, CDR2 SMNVEV (reference sequence). The CDR3 has 14 residues. The CDR3 bases are TGTGCCAGCAGTGGGAGCGGGGGGGCCTACGAGCAGTACTTC. It specifies CASSGSGGAYEQYF.

The rearrangement uses TRBV6-6 and TRBJ2-5; 11 positions agree with TRBD1. The V segment lost 7 bases and the J segment 2 bases; nucleotides outside the gene matches: 6. There are 15 residues in the CDR3. Germline CDR1 is MNHNY and CDR2 is SVGAGI (reference sequence). The CDR3: CASTRRDRGQETQYF. CDR3 sequence (DNA): TGTGCCAGCACCCGCCGGGACAGGGGGCAAGAGACCCAGTACTTC.

The rearrangement links TRBV27 to TRBJ1-3; D is ambiguous. Per the germline V gene, CDR1 is MNHEY and CDR2 is SMNVEV (reference sequence). This CDR3 is built from 13 residues. The germline V and J ends were trimmed by 6 bases and 4 bases, with 10 bases remaining between them. CDR3 region: CASSYRDGNTIYF. The CDR3 DNA follows: TGTGCCAGCAGCTACAGAGACGGAAACACCATATATTTT.

The chain carries TRBV6-5 and TRBJ2-3; D possibly uses TRBD1 or TRBD2 (5 bases each). The CDR3 sequence is 15 residues long. Germline loops: CDR1 MNHEY, CDR2 SVGAGI. The V and J ends lost 5 bases and 0 bases respectively, with 12 bases between them. This CDR3 reads CASSPRGVSTDTQYF. The CDR3 bases are TGTGCCAGCAGTCCGAGAGGGGTCAGCACAGATACGCAGTATTTT.

The V call is TRBV29-1, the J call TRBJ1-1, with D perhaps matching TRBD1 (5 bases). This CDR3 comprises 12 residues. CDR1 and CDR2 (germline): SQVTM, ANQGSEA. V was shortened by 4 bases and J by 5 bases, with 11 bases between the two germline ends. The CDR3 nucleotides are TGCAGCGTTGGGGCAGGGTGGACTGAAGCTTTCTTT. This translates into CSVGAGWTEAFF.

In this sample, this clone turned up a few times. The J gene is TRBJ2-2, the V gene TRBV5-4; TRBD1 might be the D (5 bases). The CDR3 loop spans 16 amino acids. Between the trimmed V and J ends, which lost 4 bases and 0 bases, there was a span of 13 bases. Germline V CDR1 and CDR2: SGHNT, YYREEE (reference sequence). Here the CDR3 DNA reads TGTGCCAGCAGCCTAAGGGGATACGCGAACACCGGGGAGCTGTTTTTT. This encodes CASSLRGYANTGELFF.

The chain carries TRBV19 and TRBJ2-2; 7 bases agree with TRBD1. Germline CDR1 LNHDA, CDR2 SQIVND (reference sequence). Trimming at V came to 7 bases and at J to 3 bases, leaving 8 bases not matched to a gene. CDR3 length: 15 residues. The CDR3 bases are TGTGCCAGTACCCCTCTCGACAGGGACACCGGGGAGCTGTTTTTT. It yields the protein CASTPLDRDTGELFF. The whole variable domain, filled in from reference TRBV19 and TRBJ2-2, reads DGGITQSPKYLFRKEGQNVTLSCEQNLNHDAMYWYRQDPGQGLRLIYYSQIVNDFQKGDIAEGYSVSREKKESFPLTVTSAQKNPTAFYLCASTPLDRDTGELFFGEGSRLTVL.